This T cell receptor beta chain is from a study of memory CD4+ T cells and cytomegalovirus serostatus (dated by TCRdb to between 2019 and 2020). Study-level background: The cohort comprised around 35 healthy Belgian adults, 9 CMV seropositive and about 25 CMV seronegative. CD4+ memory TCRbeta repertoires of a Belgian cohort with known cytomegalovirus serostatus were sequenced in order to replicate a published TCR-based CMV serostatus classifier. Overall study outcomes, separate from this receptor: For CMV serostatus prediction, a median bootstrapped AUC of 0.95 was reached with the original framework, and a median bootstrapped AUC of approximately 0.92 was reached with a US-trained random forest. Among the 164 previously reported CMV-associated TCRbeta sequences, 67 showed up in the CD4+ memory repertoires, with each one found in between one and five individuals. Only CD4+CD45RO+ memory cells were sequenced, in contrast to the original study, which included naive and memory CD4+ and CD8+ populations. The results were read as suggesting that the CMV-associated TCR signature is, for the most part, present in the CD4+ memory repertoire. On the Belgian cohort, the classifier built on the original framework reached a median bootstrapped AUC of roughly 0.94, with a 95% CI of 0.76-1.00.

Genomic DNA was extracted from sorted cells with the Quick-DNA Microprep Kit. Amplification of TCRbeta DNA was done with the immunoSEQ hsTCRbeta kit, following the protocol from the manufacturer. TCRbeta libraries were sequenced on an Illumina MiSeq instrument. The authors' pipeline ran thus. After out-of-frame sequences were removed, 2 million to 2.5 million distinct TCRbeta sequences remained, averaging about 61,000 per individual. Each individual was scored by the count of 150 to 200 previously reported CMV-associated TCRbeta sequences and the total productive distinct TCRbeta count. A beta-binomial model was reimplemented in Python, and scikit-learn random forests with default parameters were trained on US cohort data. Classifier performance on the Belgian cohort was summarized as median AUC with percentile confidence intervals calculated over 10,000 bootstrap iterations. TCRdb mirrors the immuneACCESS table, restricted to in-frame sequences. Some clones are absent from its copies; in checked studies, under half trace to an unresolved V gene, and the reason for the others is unknown. The V and J calls and the clone size are those of that table, but D and trimming were determined from the DNA. The sample contains under 50,000 clones, roughly four fifths of them found a single time. Around 1.2% of the sample rests with the top ten.

A FACSAria II was used to sort memory CD4+ T cells, defined as single viable CD3+CD4+CD8-CD45RO+ cells. To determine CMV serostatus, a Roche Elecsys assay was used that detects serum IgG against CMV pp150, pp28, p38 and p52. After the samples were thawed, total CD4+ T cells were enriched through positive selection using CD4 magnetic microbeads. The samples came from a different study that was designed specifically to examine the CD4+ T cell memory repertoire. Following standard operating procedures, peripheral blood mononuclear cells were isolated and cryopreserved, while serum was kept at -80 degrees C. Staining used CD3-PerCP (BW264/56), CD4-APC (RPA-T4), CD45RO-PE (UCHT1) and CD8-Pacific Orange (3B5) antibodies, with Sytox blue excluding non-viable cells. The table lists this clone with a count of one. Its recognized antigen is unknown. Base qualities are not provided; no much larger clone lies one nucleotide away.

This clonotype was obtained from an adult in good health and CMV-seropositive. Sequences were obtained from memory CD4+ T cells from blood.

The nucleotides read TGCGCCAGCAGCTTGGATGGGACAGGGGTTGGAAACACCATATATTTT. Its translation reads: CASSLDGTGVGNTIYF. The sequence is built from TRBV5-1 and TRBJ1-3, with 10 junctional bases fitting TRBD1. CDR3 length: 16 amino acids, cysteine to phenylalanine. Only the CDR3 DNA stays, 48 bases, in frame from base 1. Compared with germline, V lacks 0 bases and J lacks 3 bases; bases without a gene match: 3. Sequences SGHRS (CDR1) and YFSETQ (CDR2) are obtained from the germline V gene.